This TCR beta chain was sequenced for a study of T-cell reconstitution after alpha-beta-depleted transplantation in children. Study results and limitations: One year post-transplant, T-cell counts and diversity were largely derived from T cells produced anew.

TCRbeta library construction was performed incorporating unique molecular identifiers. Each CDR3 protein gets one entry after TCRdb re-called the PCR reads with MiXCR. The table lists about 640,000 distinct CDR3 sequences, 10% to 15% of them singletons. Between the trimmed V and J ends, which lost 5 bases and 10 bases, there was a span of 6 bases. Germline CDR1 reads MDHEN; CDR2 reads SYDVKM. The CDR3 consists of 10 residues. This clonotype has a count of ten or more. Its matching antigen is unknown. This sequence originates from a male patient between 10 and 17 years old who had a stem cell transplant for acute myeloid leukemia, so the T cells may come from the graft donor. Sequencing used PBMCs, mostly from graft donor cells, obtained 360 days after TCRalphabeta/CD19-depleted stem cell transplant. The rearrangement joins TRBV28 to TRBJ2-1; no reliable D call. The CDR3: CASSEGEQFF. CDR3 bases: TGTGCCAGCAGTGAAGGGGAGCAGTTCTTC.